Shown below are 29 T cell receptor beta chains from a single sample sequenced in a study of shared clonotypes between healthy human individuals. Naive CD8 cells comprised CD45RO-negative, CCR7-positively selected cells, excluding terminally differentiated effector memory CD45RA+ cells. Clones were read by immunoSEQ multiplex PCR, and TCRdb kept only the in-frame ones, dropping some. The sample gives around 2.1 million clones, around 93% of which show up once; more than 1.5% is in the top ten. The sample was naive CD8+ T cells from PBMCs. Every receptor here comes from a man younger than 30 in good health. Some clones in this sample may be carry-over from other donors' samples.

V and J are TRBV9 and TRBJ1-1, with D possibly being TRBD1 (5 bases). Germline CDR1 reads SGDLS; CDR2 reads YYNGEE. The CDR3 sequence is 13 residues long. V was pared by 6 bases and J by 4 bases, with 13 bases between. The CDR3 bases are TGTGCCAGCAAATCGGCCGGGGGCACTGAAGCTTTCTTT. This sequence encodes CASKSAGGTEAFF.

J is TRBJ2-7 and V is TRBV28; D is possibly TRBD1 (5 bases). With 3 bases removed from V and 4 bases from J, the gap between germline ends came to 16 bases. This CDR3 comprises 15 residues. Germline-derived CDR1 and CDR2 are MDHEN and SYDVKM. Written as DNA, the CDR3 is TGTGCCAGCAGTTTTATTTTGGGGCAAGGATACGAGCAGTACTTC. It yields the protein CASSFILGQGYEQYF.

This chain connects TRBV2 to TRBJ2-1, with TRBD2 matching 13 bases. There are 19 residues in the CDR3. Germline V gives CDR1 SNHLY, CDR2 FYNNEI. The V and J ends lost 4 bases and 0 bases, in that order; junction bases with no gene match: 9. Written as DNA, the CDR3 is TGTGCCAGCAGTGGACTAGCGGGAGGACTCCTGAGCTCCTACAATGAGCAGTTCTTC. It encodes CASSGLAGGLLSSYNEQFF.

V gene TRBV27 combines with J gene TRBJ1-1; D is uncertain. Trimming stripped 5 bases from V and 1 base from J, with 23 bases between. CDR1 MNHEY and CDR2 SMNVEV come from the germline V gene (reference sequence). The CDR3 runs 18 residues. The CDR3 loop is CASSPRRRTNGPNTEAFF. The CDR3 nucleotides read TGTGCCAGCAGTCCCCGTCGAAGAACCAATGGACCGAACACTGAAGCTTTCTTT.

The chain carries TRBV7-2 and TRBJ2-7; 11 nucleotides agree with TRBD2. Germline trimming cut 4 bases from V and 2 bases from J; bases unmatched to any gene: 4. The CDR3 consists of 15 residues. Germline CDR1 reads SGHTA; CDR2 reads FQGNSA. The CDR3 DNA follows: TGTGCCAGCAGCTATAGCGGGAGGGCCACCTACGAGCAGTACTTC. The encoded protein is CASSYSGRATYEQYF.

The chain recombines TRBV11-2 with TRBJ2-5, with D possibly called TRBD1 or TRBD2 (5 bases each). Germline CDR1 SGHAT, CDR2 FQNNGV. V lost 7 bases, J lost 7 bases, and 13 bases lay in between. The CDR3 has 12 residues. The DNA of the CDR3 is TGTGCCAGCATCACCTCTGGGGGGACCCAGTACTTC. It yields the protein CASITSGGTQYF. Variable domain in full (rest from reference TRBV11-2 and TRBJ2-5): EAGVAQSPRYKIIEKRQSVAFWCNPISGHATLYWYQQILGQGPKLLIQFQNNGVVDDSQLPKDRFSAERLKGVDSTLKIQPAKLEDSAVYLCASITSGGTQYFGPGTRLLVL.

The CDR3 DNA reads as TGTGCCAGCAGCGACAGGGCCTCTAACTATGGCTACACCTTC. Translation gives CASSDRASNYGYTF. The chain employs TRBV7-8 and TRBJ1-2, with TRBD1 matching over 7 bases. Germline V CDR1 and CDR2: SGHVS, FQNEAQ. The ends lost 5 bases at V and 0 bases at J; junction bases unmatched: 3. CDR3 length: 14 residues.

The CDR3 loop reads CASSLGLADAPYEQYF. CDR3 bases: TGTGCCAGCAGTTTGGGACTAGCGGACGCCCCCTACGAGCAGTACTTC. V usage is TRBV28 and J usage is TRBJ2-7, with 11 nucleotides matching TRBD2. CDR1 and CDR2 (germline): MDHEN, SYDVKM. After removal of 3 bases from V and 2 bases from J, the junction contained 6 bases not matched to a gene. The CDR3 covers 16 residues.

The CDR3 protein is CASSPKGRSGNTIYF. The CDR3 DNA reads as TGTGCCAGCAGTCCCAAGGGCAGGTCTGGAAACACCATATATTTT. The genes are TRBV27 and TRBJ1-3, with no clear D. This CDR3 is built from 15 residues. Germline loops: CDR1 MNHEY, CDR2 SMNVEV (reference sequence). Trimming cost V 5 bases and J 1 base, with 12 bases left between them.

The V and J genes are TRBV5-6 and TRBJ2-7; TRBD1 aligns across 7 bases. The V gene's germline CDR1 is SGHDT and CDR2 YYEEEE. The CDR3 length is 17 residues. The V segment lost 0 bases and the J segment 0 bases; nucleotides outside the gene matches: 9. CDR3 residues: CASSLDRQGVFSYEQYF. DNA of the CDR3: TGTGCCAGCAGCTTGGACCGTCAGGGGGTCTTCTCCTACGAGCAGTACTTC. Supplemented by reference TRBV5-6 and TRBJ2-7, the full variable domain reads DAGVTQSPTHLIKTRGQQVTLRCSPKSGHDTVSWYQQALGQGPQFIFQYYEEEERQRGNFPDRFSGHQFPNYSSELNVNALLLGDSALYLCASSLDRQGVFSYEQYFGPGTRLTVT.

The CDR3 region is CASTSDGGEAFF. In DNA form, the CDR3 reads TGTGCCAGTACTTCCGACGGTGGTGAAGCTTTCTTT. The chain has TRBV27 and TRBJ1-1; the D is unclear. Trimming shortened V by 9 bases and J by 7 bases, and 15 bases separated the two germline ends. The CDR3 is 12 residues long. The germline V gene encodes CDR1 MNHEY and CDR2 SMNVEV (reference sequence).

The chain employs TRBV18 and TRBJ1-1; no firm D call. Trimming stripped 6 bases from V and 0 bases from J, with 5 bases between. Germline CDR1 KGHSH, CDR2 LQKENI. The CDR3 runs 12 residues. This chain's CDR3 is CASSWMNTEAFF. CDR3 coding DNA: TGTGCCAGCTCTTGGATGAACACTGAAGCTTTCTTT.

This chain uses TRBV5-4 with TRBJ2-5; D gene uncertain. CDR3 size: 15 residues. The germline CDR1 and CDR2 sequences are SGHNT and YYREEE (reference sequence). Trimming took 4 bases from V and 4 from J, leaving 17 bases between them. The chain's CDR3 is CASSEVGELVETQYF. The CDR3 coding sequence is TGTGCCAGCAGCGAGGTCGGAGAATTGGTAGAGACCCAGTACTTC. Filled out from reference TRBV5-4 and TRBJ2-5, the complete variable domain reads ETGVTQSPTHLIKTRGQQVTLRCSSQSGHNTVSWYQQALGQGPQFIFQYYREEENGRGNFPPRFSGLQFPNYSSELNVNALELDDSALYLCASSEVGELVETQYFGPGTRLLVL.

The chain employs TRBV27 and TRBJ1-5, with 10 bases aligning to TRBD1. The trim removed 5 bases at V and 7 bases at J, leaving 14 bases unmatched. Germline CDR1 reads MNHEY; CDR2 reads SMNVEV (reference sequence). The CDR3 covers 17 residues. CDR3 region: CASSPGTGEGPGQPQHF. CDR3 DNA sequence: TGTGCCAGCAGTCCAGGGACAGGGGAAGGTCCTGGGCAGCCCCAGCATTTT.

V and J are TRBV10-3 and TRBJ2-7; 7 positions agree with TRBD1. The trim removed 3 bases at V and 3 bases at J, leaving 8 bases unmatched. CDR1 and CDR2 from the germline V gene are ENHRY and SYGVKD. The CDR3 sequence is 15 residues long. This CDR3 reads CAISDPDRISYEQYF. CDR3 bases: TGTGCCATCAGTGATCCGGACAGGATTAGCTACGAGCAGTACTTC.

The genes are TRBV10-3 and TRBJ2-7, with D tentatively TRBD1 (6 bases). CDR3 size: 15 residues. The germline V gene has CDR1 ENHRY and CDR2 SYGVKD. The V end lost 3 bases, the J end lost 1 base, and 13 bases lay between the germline ends. This CDR3 is CAISDPQGYSYEQYF. The CDR3 DNA reads as TGTGCCATCAGTGACCCACAGGGCTATTCCTACGAGCAGTACTTC.

The rearrangement uses TRBV21-1 and TRBJ2-3. TRBV21-1 is flagged as a pseudogene. CDR3 length equals 17 residues. CDR3 sequence reads: CASSKGIRYHSTDTQYF. In nucleotides, the CDR3 is TGTGCCAGCAGCAAAGGTATAAGGTACCATAGCACAGATACGCAGTATTTT.

The rearrangement joins TRBV19 to TRBJ2-7; 7 bases agree with TRBD2. Trimming at V came to 5 bases and at J to 2 bases, leaving 15 bases not matched to a gene. CDR1 is LNHDA, CDR2 SQIVND, per germline (reference sequence). CDR3 length equals 17 residues. CDR3 nucleotides: TGTGCCAGTAGTCTCCACCTCGAACTAGCGATACCCTACGAGCAGTACTTC. This translates into CASSLHLELAIPYEQYF.

This clone has only a few counts. CDR3 DNA sequence: TGTGCCACCAGTGAGGACAGGGGGCAGGTTCAGCCCCAGCATTTT. Amino acids: CATSEDRGQVQPQHF. This chain uses TRBV15 with TRBJ1-5; TRBD1 aligns across 11 bases. Germline CDR1 LNHNV, CDR2 YYDKDF (reference sequence). Trimming took 6 bases from V and 6 from J; bases not matched to a gene: 7. This CDR3 is built from 15 residues.

This chain uses TRBV7-8 with TRBJ2-1; 10 bases are shared with TRBD1. CDR3 length: 15 amino acids. Germline lookup yields CDR1 SGHVS and CDR2 FQNEAQ. The V segment lost 5 bases and the J segment 7 bases; nucleotides outside the gene matches: 8. The CDR3 DNA is TGTGCCAGCAGCGGCAGGGACAGGGGCCCAAATGAGCAGTTCTTC. It translates to CASSGRDRGPNEQFF.

The genes are TRBV29-1 and TRBJ2-1, with TRBD1 as a possible D gene (6 bases). V was clipped by 7 bases and J by 1 base, with 29 bases between them. Germline V gives CDR1 SQVTM, CDR2 ANQGSEA. The CDR3 runs to 19 residues. CDR3 in DNA: TGCAGCGCCCGTGGGGTCGCCGTACAACAGGGAACATCCTACAATGAGCAGTTCTTC. Translation gives CSARGVAVQQGTSYNEQFF.

This chain uses TRBV7-9 with TRBJ2-1; 10 bases match TRBD2. This CDR3 contains 17 residues. Germline values: CDR1 SEHNR, CDR2 FQNEAQ (reference sequence). The V segment lost 1 base and the J segment 3 bases; nucleotides outside the gene matches: 6. The CDR3 protein is CASSLVSSGSIYNEQFF. In nucleotides, the CDR3 is TGTGCCAGCAGCTTAGTTTCTAGCGGGAGTATCTACAATGAGCAGTTCTTC.

For this clone: Other DNA sequences in this sample translate to the same CDR3. The chain uses TRBV27 and TRBJ2-7, with D perhaps TRBD1 (6 bases). V was shortened by 5 bases and J by 3 bases, with 8 bases between the two germline ends. CDR1 is MNHEY, CDR2 SMNVEV, per germline (reference sequence). The CDR3 length is 12 residues. The CDR3 DNA is TGTGCCAGCAGTGCGACAGGCTACGAGCAGTACTTC. It yields the protein CASSATGYEQYF.

This clone was recorded once. The same CDR3 is also encoded by other DNA sequences in this sample. V and J are TRBV27 and TRBJ2-7; TRBD2 is a possible D gene (5 bases). Trimming removed 3 bases from V and 3 bases from J, with 12 bases in between. This CDR3 region has 14 residues. Per germline, CDR1 MNHEY and CDR2 SMNVEV (reference sequence). The CDR3 region is CASSFRDYRYEQYF. CDR3 in DNA: TGTGCCAGCAGTTTCAGAGACTACCGCTACGAGCAGTACTTC.

This chain connects TRBV30 to TRBJ2-7; D possibly corresponds to TRBD1 (5 bases). The CDR3 contains 13 residues. Germline lookup yields CDR1 GTSNPN and CDR2 SVGIG (reference sequence). V shed 6 bases and J shed 3 bases, with 15 bases lying between them. The CDR3 protein is CACHTGTLYEQYF. The CDR3 coding sequence is TGTGCCTGCCATACAGGTACTCTCTACGAGCAGTACTTC.

The chain uses TRBV29-1 and TRBJ2-7; 8 bases fit TRBD2. The CDR3 has 13 amino acids. CDR1 SQVTM and CDR2 ANQGSEA come from the germline V gene. Trimming cost V 4 bases and J 4 bases; bases outside gene matches: 6. CDR3 DNA sequence: TGCAGCGTTGTACGCCGGGAGGGATACGAGCAGTACTTC. It translates to CSVVRREGYEQYF.

The chain couples TRBV11-2 to TRBJ2-4; possibly TRBD2 for D (5 bases). This CDR3 has 15 amino acids. Looked up from germline, CDR1 is SGHAT and CDR2 is FQNNGV. V was cut by 2 bases and J by 2 bases, with 10 bases left in between. CDR3 DNA sequence: TGTGCCAGCAGCTTAAGCAGCGGTTCCAAAAACATTCAGTACTTC. This sequence encodes CASSLSSGSKNIQYF. The entire variable domain, with the rest obtained from reference TRBV11-2 and TRBJ2-4, is as follows: EAGVAQSPRYKIIEKRQSVAFWCNPISGHATLYWYQQILGQGPKLLIQFQNNGVVDDSQLPKDRFSAERLKGVDSTLKIQPAKLEDSAVYLCASSLSSGSKNIQYFGAGTRLSVL.

The chain recombines TRBV27 with TRBJ1-1; a possible D gene is TRBD1 (5 bases). The CDR3 runs to 14 residues. In germline, CDR1 is MNHEY, CDR2 SMNVEV (reference sequence). The ends were cut back, 0 bases at V and 4 bases at J, with 9 bases in the middle. The CDR3 DNA follows: TGTGCCAGCAGTTTATCAGGGGCGGTCACTGAAGCTTTCTTT. Translation gives CASSLSGAVTEAFF.

V gene TRBV7-9 combines with J gene TRBJ1-4; 9 positions match TRBD1. Trimming removed 2 bases from V and 4 bases from J; junction bases left unmatched: 2. Germline V gene lookup returns CDR1 SEHNR and CDR2 FQNEAQ (reference sequence). The CDR3 contains 15 residues. The CDR3 bases are TGTGCCAGCAGCTTATGGGACAGGGATAATGAAAAACTGTTTTTT. Amino acids: CASSLWDRDNEKLFF.